Each of the 12 T cell receptor beta chains below was sequenced from the same sample in a study of shared clonotypes between healthy human individuals. As defined, naive CD8 cells were CD45RO-negative and positively selected for CCR7, with terminally differentiated effector memory CD45RA+ cells excluded. Sequencing was performed with immunoSEQ multiplex PCR; in TCRdb, only in-frame clones are kept and a portion is missing. The sample includes around 600,000 clones, 85% to 95% of them seen just once. Material: naive CD8+ T cells sorted from blood. The receptors were gathered from a woman aged 25 to 39 in good health.

Turning to this clone: This sample includes further DNA sequences coding for the same CDR3. The rearrangement links TRBV7-9 to TRBJ1-1; D not resolved. Germline V lookup: CDR1 SEHNR, CDR2 FQNEAQ (reference sequence). Trimming removed 5 bases at V and 5 bases at J, with 9 bases between. The CDR3 consists of 12 residues. DNA for the CDR3: TGTGCCAGCAGCCCCTCGGGGACTGAAGCTTTCTTT. It specifies CASSPSGTEAFF.

This clone appeared once. This rearrangement joins TRBV5-1 to TRBJ2-2; tentative D call: TRBD2 (6 bases). The CDR3 is made up of 16 amino acids. Germline values: CDR1 SGHRS, CDR2 YFSETQ. Between the trimmed V and J ends, which lost 4 bases and 1 base, there was a span of 14 bases. CDR3 in DNA: TGCGCCAGCAGCCACCGACTTAGCGGGAACACCGGGGAGCTGTTTTTT. Its translation is CASSHRLSGNTGELFF.

The chain uses TRBV2 and TRBJ1-5, with D possibly matching TRBD1 (6 bases). Germline CDR1 SNHLY, CDR2 FYNNEI. Trimming cost V 7 bases and J 3 bases, with 19 bases left between them. This CDR3 has 16 residues. CDR3 DNA: TGTGCCAGCACCCACGGCTGGGGGCAAGACAATCAGCCCCAGCATTTT. Its translation is CASTHGWGQDNQPQHF.

The V gene is TRBV7-6, the J gene TRBJ2-7; TRBD2 aligns across 11 bases. CDR1 is SGHVS, CDR2 FNYEAQ, per germline. Trimming removed 1 base from V and 6 bases from J; junction bases left unmatched: 8. This CDR3 has 16 residues. The DNA for the CDR3 is TGTGCCAGCAGCTTAGGCCTAGCGGGAGGCCCATCCGAGCAGTACTTC. The encoded protein is CASSLGLAGGPSEQYF.

For the CDR3, the DNA is TGTGCCAGCAGCTTCCTCCAATCCTACGAGCAGTACTTC. Translating gives CASSFLQSYEQYF. The chain employs TRBV11-1 and TRBJ2-7; D is undetermined. This CDR3 is 13 amino acids long. Deletions cut 3 bases from V and 1 base from J, with 7 bases between. Per the germline V gene, CDR1 is SGHAT and CDR2 is FQDESV (reference sequence). The variable domain in full, with the rest retrieved from reference TRBV11-1 and TRBJ2-7, is EAEVAQSPRYKITEKSQAVAFWCDPISGHATLYWYRQILGQGPELLVQFQDESVVDDSQLPKDRFSAERLKGVDSTLKIQPAELGDSAMYLCASSFLQSYEQYFGPGTRLTVT.

DNA of the CDR3: TGTGCCAGTAGTATGTTTCGCGCCGGGAATCAGCCCCAGCATTTT. Amino acid sequence: CASSMFRAGNQPQHF. The chain links TRBV19 to TRBJ1-5; D is unresolved. The CDR3 spans 15 residues. Germline CDR1 and CDR2: LNHDA and SQIVND (reference sequence). V gave up 3 bases and J gave up 4 bases, with 13 bases separating them. The variable domain in full, with the rest retrieved from reference TRBV19 and TRBJ1-5, is DGGITQSPKYLFRKEGQNVTLSCEQNLNHDAMYWYRQDPGQGLRLIYYSQIVNDFQKGDIAEGYSVSREKKESFPLTVTSAQKNPTAFYLCASSMFRAGNQPQHFGDGTRLSIL.

This chain joins TRBV14 and TRBJ2-3; the D is unclear. CDR3 length: 13 residues. V dropped 4 bases and J dropped 5 bases, with 10 bases sitting between them. The germline CDR1 and CDR2 sequences are SGHDN and FVKESK. CDR3 region: CASSLEKGDTQYF. CDR3 in DNA: TGTGCCAGCAGCCTTGAAAAGGGAGATACGCAGTATTTT.

A note on this clone: Other nucleotide sequences from this sample produce the same CDR3. The rearrangement uses TRBV13 and TRBJ2-5; 14 bases map to TRBD2. Trimming took 4 bases from V and 2 from J; bases not matched to a gene: 3. Germline values: CDR1 PRHDT, CDR2 FYEKMQ (reference sequence). The CDR3 extends over 16 amino acids. The CDR3 loop is CASSSGLAGEQETQYF. The CDR3 region has the DNA TGTGCCAGCAGCTCGGGACTAGCGGGAGAGCAAGAGACCCAGTACTTC.

The chain links TRBV7-9 to TRBJ1-2; a weak D match, TRBD1 (5 bases). V was pared by 5 bases and J by 5 bases, with 24 bases between. The CDR3 contains 17 residues. Per germline, CDR1 SEHNR and CDR2 FQNEAQ (reference sequence). The CDR3 spells CASSPGILDRAIYGYTF. CDR3 sequence (DNA): TGTGCCAGCAGCCCTGGTATCTTAGACAGAGCCATTTATGGCTACACCTTC.

V gene TRBV5-4 combines with J gene TRBJ1-1; D is undetermined. The CDR3 is made up of 12 amino acids. Trimming left V 1 base short and J 7 bases short, with 8 bases between. Germline CDR1 and CDR2: SGHNT and YYREEE (reference sequence). The CDR3 coding sequence is TGTGCCAGCAGCTTGATGGACTATGAAGCTTTCTTT. Translation: CASSLMDYEAFF.

For the CDR3, the DNA is TGTGCCAGCAGTTTAACAGGCGACTATGGCTACACCTTC. Its translation: CASSLTGDYGYTF. This rearrangement joins TRBV6-5 to TRBJ1-2; tentative D call: TRBD1 (5 bases). V was shortened by 4 bases and J by 3 bases, with 9 bases between the two germline ends. Germline-derived CDR1 and CDR2 are MNHEY and SVGAGI. This CDR3 is 13 amino acids long.

CDR3 loop: CASSVGHYPTGELFF. Written as DNA, the CDR3 is TGTGCCAGCAGCGTCGGACATTATCCGACCGGGGAGCTGTTTTTT. The genes are TRBV6-5 and TRBJ2-2; weak D call: TRBD1 (5 bases). Trimming left V 6 bases short and J 5 bases short, with 16 bases between. Germline V gene lookup returns CDR1 MNHEY and CDR2 SVGAGI. The CDR3 runs 15 residues.